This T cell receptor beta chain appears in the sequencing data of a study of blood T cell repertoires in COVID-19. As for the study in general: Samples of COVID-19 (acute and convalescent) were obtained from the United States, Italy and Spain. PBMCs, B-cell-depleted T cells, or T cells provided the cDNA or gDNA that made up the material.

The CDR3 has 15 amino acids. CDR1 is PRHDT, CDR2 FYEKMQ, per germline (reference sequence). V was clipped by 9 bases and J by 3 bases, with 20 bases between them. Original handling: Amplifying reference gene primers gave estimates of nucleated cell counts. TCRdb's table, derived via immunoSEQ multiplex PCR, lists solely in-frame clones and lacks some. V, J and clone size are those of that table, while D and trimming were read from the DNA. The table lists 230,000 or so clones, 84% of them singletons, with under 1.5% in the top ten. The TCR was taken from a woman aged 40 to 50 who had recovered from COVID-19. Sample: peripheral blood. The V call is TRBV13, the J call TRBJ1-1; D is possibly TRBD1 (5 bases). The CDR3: CASNSQIRQHTEAFF. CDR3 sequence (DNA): TGTGCCAGTAACAGCCAAATACGACAGCACACTGAAGCTTTCTTT.